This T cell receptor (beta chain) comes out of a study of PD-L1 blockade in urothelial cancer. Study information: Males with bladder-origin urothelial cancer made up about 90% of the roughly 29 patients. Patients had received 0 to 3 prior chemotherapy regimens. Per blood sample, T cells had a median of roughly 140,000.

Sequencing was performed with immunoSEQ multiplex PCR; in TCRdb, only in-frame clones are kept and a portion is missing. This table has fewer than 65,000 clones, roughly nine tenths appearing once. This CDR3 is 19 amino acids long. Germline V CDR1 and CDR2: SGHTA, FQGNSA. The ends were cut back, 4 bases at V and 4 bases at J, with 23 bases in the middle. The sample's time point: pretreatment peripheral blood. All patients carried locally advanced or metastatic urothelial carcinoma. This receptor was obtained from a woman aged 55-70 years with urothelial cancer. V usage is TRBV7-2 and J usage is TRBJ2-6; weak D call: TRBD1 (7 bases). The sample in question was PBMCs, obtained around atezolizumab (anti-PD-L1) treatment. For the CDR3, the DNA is TGTGCCAGCAGCTCCCGACAGGGAGGCACTTATAGGGGGGCCAACGTCCTGACTTTC. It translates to CASSSRQGGTYRGANVLTF.